Listed below are T cell receptor beta chains from one sample, sequenced in a study of T cell repertoires in cytomegalovirus infection. TCRdb independently ran MiXCR on the reads; one entry per CDR3 protein. This table holds some 350,000 distinct CDR3 sequences, around 18% found once. The specimen sequenced was PBMCs. The receptors originated from a human donor in good health (CMV status not recorded). Some clones in this sample may be carry-over from other donors' samples. Both conserved end residues are part of each CDR3.

>15|TRBV5-8
CASTPPGRFNEKLFF
>13|TRBV27
CASSLLGGNEQFF
>12|TRBV7-2
CASGMAGQPQHF
>13|TRBV20-1
CSARGASADTQYF
>13|TRBV7-2
CASSRTGLVGYTF
>14|TRBV24-1
CATSDPGQFYGYTF
>14|TRBV20-1
CSAIDSSRENIQYF
>15|TRBV7-2
CASSLWGKDTGELFF
>15|TRBV20-1
CSARDRVLATDTQYF
>15|TRBV7-2
CASSSFGGGADTQYF
>16|TRBV19
CASSPTRDSYNQPQHF
>16|TRBV5-1
CASSLPGLAGSNEQFF
>16|TRBV5-1
CASSLSDRSWVGEQYF
>16|TRBV2
CASRKPGTGAYNEQFF
>12|TRBV4-1
CASSQAGDTQYF
>13|TRBV5-1
CASSALGADTQYF
>17|TRBV7-6
CASSSQGDLVGPDTQYF
>12|TRBV2
CASRKEGDEQYF
>14|TRBV7-9
CASTSQGAGTEAFF
>16|TRBV14
CASSPLSGVPTDTQYF
>15|TRBV5-1
CASSLGGTASTSAYF
>14|TRBV12-3/TRBV12-4
CASSQGGSSYEQYF
>15|TRBV7-2
CASSLRSSVTYEQYF
>18|TRBV4-1
CASSQDYGTGSVNTEAFF
>16|TRBV5-1
CASSPVPGLGEREQFF
>13|TRBV3-1
CASSLVGEETQYF
>15|TRBV19
CASSIASGSYNEQFF
>16|TRBV5-1
CASSLDTRRGNEKLFF
>14|TRBV27
CASSSQGGRETQYF
>13|TRBV19
CASSIGQQETQYF
>11|TRBV27
CASTGGYGYTF
>15|TRBV7-2
CASSLRVSGAASYTF
>11|TRBV7-2
CASSKYTEAFF
>14|TRBV6-2/TRBV6-3
CASTKYPTNQPQHF
>15|TRBV28
CASSPGTGLVDEQFF
>17|TRBV15
CATSRDSAGAGANVLTF
>13|TRBV11-3
CASSLNAAGEAFF
>15|TRBV7-6
CASSALKQLGDRLYF
>13|TRBV7-2
CASSGRVTDTKYF
>14|TRBV28
CASRYGGLKDGYTF
>15|TRBV20-1
CSARDRIWGQYGYTF
>14|TRBV7-9
CASSSRAQNTEAFF
>16|TRBV5-4
CASSPARGGSYNEQFF
>13|TRBV7-2
CASSFTGNYGYTF
>15|TRBV11-2
CASSPSRGGNTEAFF
>13|TRBV5-1
CASSLDSVGTQYF
>15|TRBV14
CASSRGILVGHEQYF
>15|TRBV20-1
CSAPPGSGGTDTQYF
>14|TRBV6-2/TRBV6-3
CASYDRGNSYEQYF
>12|TRBV7-2
CASSSLARGQFF
>14|TRBV12-3/TRBV12-4
CASSFVPTYNEQFF
>17|TRBV7-6
CASTLRIGERGENEQFF
>12|TRBV7-6
CASGSSGETQYF
>13|TRBV19
CASSNQLNTEAFF
>14|TRBV7-9
CASRPPISSYEQYF